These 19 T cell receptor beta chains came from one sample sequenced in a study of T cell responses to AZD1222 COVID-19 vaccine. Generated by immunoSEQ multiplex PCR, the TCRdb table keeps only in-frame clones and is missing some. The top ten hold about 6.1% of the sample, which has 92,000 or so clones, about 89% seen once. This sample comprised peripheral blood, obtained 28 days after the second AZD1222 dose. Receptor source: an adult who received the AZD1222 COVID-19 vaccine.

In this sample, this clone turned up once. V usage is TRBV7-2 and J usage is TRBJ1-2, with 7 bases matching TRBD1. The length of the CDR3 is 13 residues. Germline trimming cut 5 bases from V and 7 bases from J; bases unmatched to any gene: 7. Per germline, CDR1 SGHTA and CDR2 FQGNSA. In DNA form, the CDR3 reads TGTGCCAGCAGCCGGGACAGCCTTTCTGGCTACACCTTC. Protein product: CASSRDSLSGYTF. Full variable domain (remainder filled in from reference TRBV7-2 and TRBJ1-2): GAGVSQSPSNKVTEKGKDVELRCDPISGHTALYWYRQSLGQGLEFLIYFQGNSAPDKSGLPSDRFSAERTGGSVSTLTIQRTQQEDSAVYLCASSRDSLSGYTFGSGTRLTVV.

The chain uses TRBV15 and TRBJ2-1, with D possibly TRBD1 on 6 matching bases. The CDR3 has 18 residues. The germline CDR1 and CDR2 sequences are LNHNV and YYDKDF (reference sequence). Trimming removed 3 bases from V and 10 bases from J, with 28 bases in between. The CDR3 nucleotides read TGTGCCACCAGCAGGGCCGAAGGGGGTGTTGGCTCAAATCTGGAGCAGTTCTTC. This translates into CATSRAEGGVGSNLEQFF.

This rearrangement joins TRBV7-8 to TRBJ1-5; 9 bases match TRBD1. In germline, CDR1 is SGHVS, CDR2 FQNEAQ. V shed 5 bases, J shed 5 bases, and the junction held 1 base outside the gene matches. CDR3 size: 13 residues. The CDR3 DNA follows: TGTGCCAGCAGCGGGGACAGGGATCAGCCCCAGCATTTT. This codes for CASSGDRDQPQHF.

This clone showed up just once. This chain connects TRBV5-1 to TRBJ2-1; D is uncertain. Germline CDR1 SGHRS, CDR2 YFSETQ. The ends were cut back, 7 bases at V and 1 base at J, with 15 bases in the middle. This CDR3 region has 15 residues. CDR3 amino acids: CASSRSGPSYNEQFF. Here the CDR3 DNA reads TGCGCCAGCTCACGATCCGGCCCGTCCTACAATGAGCAGTTCTTC.

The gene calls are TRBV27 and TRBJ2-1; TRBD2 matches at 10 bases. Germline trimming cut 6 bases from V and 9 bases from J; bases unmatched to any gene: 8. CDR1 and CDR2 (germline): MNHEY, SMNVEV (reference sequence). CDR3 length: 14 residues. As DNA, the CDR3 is TGTGCCAGCAGCATTACTACTAGCGGGGTTGAGCAGTTCTTC. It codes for CASSITTSGVEQFF.

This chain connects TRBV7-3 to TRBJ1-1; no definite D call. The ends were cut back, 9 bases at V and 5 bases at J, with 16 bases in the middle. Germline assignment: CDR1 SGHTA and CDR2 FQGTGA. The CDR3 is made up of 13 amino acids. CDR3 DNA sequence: TGTGCCAGTTCATCGGTGTTGGGAACTGAAGCTTTCTTT. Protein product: CASSSVLGTEAFF.

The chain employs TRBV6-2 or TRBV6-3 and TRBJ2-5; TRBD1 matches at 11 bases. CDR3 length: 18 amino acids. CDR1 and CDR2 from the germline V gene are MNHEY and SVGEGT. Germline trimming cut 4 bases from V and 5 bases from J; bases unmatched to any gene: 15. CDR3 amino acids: CASSSDRGRVTRGETQYF. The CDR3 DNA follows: TGTGCCAGCAGTTCGGACAGGGGGCGGGTGACTAGAGGGGAGACCCAGTACTTC.

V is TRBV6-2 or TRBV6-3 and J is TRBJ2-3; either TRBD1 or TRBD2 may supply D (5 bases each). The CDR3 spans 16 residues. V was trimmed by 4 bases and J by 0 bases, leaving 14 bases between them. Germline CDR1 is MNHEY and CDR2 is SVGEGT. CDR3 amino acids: CASSSDREGSTDTQYF. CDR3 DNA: TGTGCCAGCAGTTCCGACCGAGAGGGGAGCACAGATACGCAGTATTTT.

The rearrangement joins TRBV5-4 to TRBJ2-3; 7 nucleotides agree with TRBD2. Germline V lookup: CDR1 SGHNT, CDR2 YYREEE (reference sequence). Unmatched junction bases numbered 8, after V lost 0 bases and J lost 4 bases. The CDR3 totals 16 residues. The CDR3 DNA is TGTGCCAGCAGCTTGGGGTTTGGGAGGGCAGCAGATACGCAGTATTTT. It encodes CASSLGFGRAADTQYF.

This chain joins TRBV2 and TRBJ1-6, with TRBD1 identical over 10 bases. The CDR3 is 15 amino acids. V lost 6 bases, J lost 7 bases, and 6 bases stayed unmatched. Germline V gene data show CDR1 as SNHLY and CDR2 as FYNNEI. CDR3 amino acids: CASSPGQGTNSPLHF. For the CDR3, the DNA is TGTGCCAGCAGCCCGGGACAGGGGACCAATTCACCCCTCCACTTT.

This CDR3 is CASSQDWENTEAFF. The CDR3 DNA reads TGCGCCAGCAGCCAAGATTGGGAGAACACTGAAGCTTTCTTT. The chain combines TRBV4-3 with TRBJ1-1; no reliable D call. Germline V gives CDR1 LGHNA, CDR2 YSLEER. V lost 0 bases to trimming and J lost 1 base, with 6 bases between them. The CDR3 totals 14 residues.

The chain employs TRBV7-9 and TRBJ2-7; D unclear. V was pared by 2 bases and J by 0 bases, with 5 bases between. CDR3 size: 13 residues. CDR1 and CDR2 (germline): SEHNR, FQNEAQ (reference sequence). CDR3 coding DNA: TGTGCCAGCAGCTTATCAAGCTCCTACGAGCAGTACTTC. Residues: CASSLSSSYEQYF.

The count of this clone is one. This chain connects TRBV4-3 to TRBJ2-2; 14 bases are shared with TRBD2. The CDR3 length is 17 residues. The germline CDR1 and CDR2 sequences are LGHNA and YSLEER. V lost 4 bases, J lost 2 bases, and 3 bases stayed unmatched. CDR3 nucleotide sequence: TGCGCCAGCAGCCCGACTAGCGGGGGGGCCAACACCGGGGAGCTGTTTTTT. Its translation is CASSPTSGGANTGELFF.

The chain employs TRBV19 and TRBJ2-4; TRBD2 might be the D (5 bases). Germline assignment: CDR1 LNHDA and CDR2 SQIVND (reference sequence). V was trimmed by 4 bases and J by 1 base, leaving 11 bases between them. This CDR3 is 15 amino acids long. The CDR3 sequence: CASSTPSGAKNIQYF. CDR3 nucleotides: TGTGCCAGTAGTACCCCCTCGGGGGCCAAAAACATTCAGTACTTC.

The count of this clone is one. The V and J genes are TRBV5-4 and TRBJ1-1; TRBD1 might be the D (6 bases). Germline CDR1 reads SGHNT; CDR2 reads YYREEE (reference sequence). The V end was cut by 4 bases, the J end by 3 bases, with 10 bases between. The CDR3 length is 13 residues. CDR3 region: CASSRTEDTEAFF. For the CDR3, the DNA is TGTGCCAGCAGCCGGACAGAGGACACTGAAGCTTTCTTT.

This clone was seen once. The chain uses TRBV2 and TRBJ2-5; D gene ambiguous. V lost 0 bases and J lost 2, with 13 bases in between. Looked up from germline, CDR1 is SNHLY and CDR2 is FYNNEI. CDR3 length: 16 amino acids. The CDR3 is CASSEAPMLGQETQYF. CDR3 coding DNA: TGTGCCAGCAGTGAAGCCCCGATGTTGGGGCAAGAGACCCAGTACTTC.

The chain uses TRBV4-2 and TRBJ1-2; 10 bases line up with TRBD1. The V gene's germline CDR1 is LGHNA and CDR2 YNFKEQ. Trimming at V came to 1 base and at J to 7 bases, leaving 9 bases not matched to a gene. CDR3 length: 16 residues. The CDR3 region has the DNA TGTGCCAGCAGCCAAGTTATGGGACAGGGGCGAATTGGCTACACCTTC. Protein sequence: CASSQVMGQGRIGYTF.

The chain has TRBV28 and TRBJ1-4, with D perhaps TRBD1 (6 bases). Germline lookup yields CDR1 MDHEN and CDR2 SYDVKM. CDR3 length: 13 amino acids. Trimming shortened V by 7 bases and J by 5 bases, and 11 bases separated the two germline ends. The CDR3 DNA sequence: TGTGCCAGCAATTTCGACAGGAATGAAAAACTGTTTTTT. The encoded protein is CASNFDRNEKLFF.

The CDR3 protein is CASSQPLNGYTF. The DNA of the CDR3 is TGTGCCAGCAGCCAACCGTTAAATGGCTACACCTTC. The genes are TRBV28 and TRBJ1-2; D is ambiguous. With 6 bases removed from V and 6 bases from J, the gap between germline ends came to 11 bases. Per germline, CDR1 MDHEN and CDR2 SYDVKM. This CDR3 contains 12 residues.